This T cell receptor beta chain originates from a study of T-cell reconstitution after alpha-beta-depleted transplantation in children. Unique molecular identifiers were incorporated into the prepared TCRbeta library. From the PCR reads, TCRdb called clonotypes with MiXCR, one entry per CDR3 protein. Of more than 100,000 distinct CDR3 sequences listed, under 25% were seen once; the top ten hold roughly a tenth. General observations from the study: Approximately two months post-transplant, alpha-beta T cells reportedly originated from several hundred expanded graft clones. A year had passed since transplant, and T-cell counts and diversity by then came mostly from newly produced T cells. After transplant, high TCRbeta diversity at day 60 in some patients arose from surviving recipient T cells and thymic progenitors.

Concerning this clonotype itself: As yet, its antigen is unknown.

There are 15 residues in the CDR3. The trim removed 7 bases at V and 4 bases at J, leaving 10 bases unmatched. Germline CDR1 is MDHEN and CDR2 is SYDVKM. The rearrangement joins TRBV28 to TRBJ1-2; TRBD1 aligns across 9 bases. The sequence derives from a male patient aged 2-10 years who had a stem cell transplant for chronic granulomatous disease, so the T cells may come from the graft donor. Source: PBMCs, mostly from graft donor cells, taken 180 days after TCRalphabeta/CD19-depleted stem cell transplant. The CDR3 sequence: CASTTARDRVYGYTF. The DNA of the CDR3 is TGTGCCAGCACCACCGCCCGGGACAGGGTCTATGGCTACACCTTC.